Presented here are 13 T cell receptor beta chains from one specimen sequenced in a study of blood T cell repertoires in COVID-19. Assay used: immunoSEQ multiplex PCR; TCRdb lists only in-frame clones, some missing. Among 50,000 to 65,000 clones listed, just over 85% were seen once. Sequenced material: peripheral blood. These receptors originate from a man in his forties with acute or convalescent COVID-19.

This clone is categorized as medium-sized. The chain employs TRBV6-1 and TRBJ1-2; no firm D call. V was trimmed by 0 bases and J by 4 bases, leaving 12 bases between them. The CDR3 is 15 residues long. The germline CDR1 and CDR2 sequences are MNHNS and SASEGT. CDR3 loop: CASSEAETGFYGYTF. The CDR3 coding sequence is TGTGCCAGCAGTGAAGCCGAGACGGGTTTCTATGGCTACACCTTC.

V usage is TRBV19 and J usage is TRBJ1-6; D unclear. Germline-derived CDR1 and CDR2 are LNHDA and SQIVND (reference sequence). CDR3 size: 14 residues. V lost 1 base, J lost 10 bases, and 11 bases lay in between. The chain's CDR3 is CASSIVSQQSPLHF. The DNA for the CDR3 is TGTGCCAGTAGTATAGTCAGTCAACAATCACCCCTCCACTTT.

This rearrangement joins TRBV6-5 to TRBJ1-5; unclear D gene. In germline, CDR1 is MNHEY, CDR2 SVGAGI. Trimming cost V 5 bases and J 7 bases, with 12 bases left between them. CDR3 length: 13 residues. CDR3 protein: CASSPSGMQPQHF. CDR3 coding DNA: TGTGCCAGCAGTCCCTCGGGTATGCAGCCCCAGCATTTT.

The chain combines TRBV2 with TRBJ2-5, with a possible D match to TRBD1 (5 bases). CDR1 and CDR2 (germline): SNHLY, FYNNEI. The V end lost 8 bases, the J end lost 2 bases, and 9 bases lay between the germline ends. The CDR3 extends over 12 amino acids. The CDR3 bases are TGTGCCAGCGGACATTATCAAGAGACCCAGTACTTC. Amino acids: CASGHYQETQYF.

As DNA, the CDR3 is TGTGCCATCAGTGAGTCGTTGGGAGGGGCCACTGAAGCTTTCTTT. Protein sequence: CAISESLGGATEAFF. The chain is built from TRBV10-3 and TRBJ1-1; D possibly corresponds to TRBD1 (5 bases). CDR3 size: 15 residues. The germline V and J ends were trimmed by 0 bases and 4 bases, with 12 bases remaining between them. The germline V gene has CDR1 ENHRY and CDR2 SYGVKD.

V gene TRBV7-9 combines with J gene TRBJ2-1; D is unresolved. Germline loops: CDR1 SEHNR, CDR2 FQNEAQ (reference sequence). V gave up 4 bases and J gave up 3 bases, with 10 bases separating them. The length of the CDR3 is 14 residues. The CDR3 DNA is TGTGCCAGCAGCTACCAGATTGACTACAATGAGCAGTTCTTC. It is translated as CASSYQIDYNEQFF.

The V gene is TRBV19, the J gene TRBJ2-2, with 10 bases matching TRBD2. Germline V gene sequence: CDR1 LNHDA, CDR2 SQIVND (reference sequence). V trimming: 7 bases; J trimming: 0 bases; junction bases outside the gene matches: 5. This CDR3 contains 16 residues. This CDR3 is CASTGTSATNTGELFF. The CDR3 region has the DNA TGTGCCAGTACTGGGACTAGCGCCACGAACACCGGGGAGCTGTTTTTT. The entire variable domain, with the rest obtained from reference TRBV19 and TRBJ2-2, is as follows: DGGITQSPKYLFRKEGQNVTLSCEQNLNHDAMYWYRQDPGQGLRLIYYSQIVNDFQKGDIAEGYSVSREKKESFPLTVTSAQKNPTAFYLCASTGTSATNTGELFFGEGSRLTVL.

The CDR3 DNA sequence: TGCGCCAGCAGTCAATTACCCCTACCCCACCGACAGGGAATGAACACTGAAGCTTTCTTT. This gives the protein CASSQLPLPHRQGMNTEAFF. This chain joins TRBV23-1 and TRBJ1-1; 7 bases fit TRBD1. TRBV23-1 is noted as an ORF with a role that remains uncertain. The junction had 17 bases not matched to a gene; V was cut back by 1 base and J by 0 bases. The CDR3 length is 20 residues.

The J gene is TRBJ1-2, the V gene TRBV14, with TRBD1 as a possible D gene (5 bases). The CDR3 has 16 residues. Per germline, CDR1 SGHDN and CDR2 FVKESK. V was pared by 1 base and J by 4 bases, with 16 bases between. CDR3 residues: CASSQGLGLTFYGYTF. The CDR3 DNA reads TGTGCCAGCAGCCAAGGCCTGGGACTGACTTTCTATGGCTACACCTTC.

The CDR3 coding sequence is TGTGCCACCAGTGTTGGGCCAGATACGCAGTATTTT. Encoded protein: CATSVGPDTQYF. J is TRBJ2-3 and V is TRBV24-1; no reliable D call. The CDR3 has 12 amino acids. Trimming took 5 bases from V and 4 from J, leaving 6 bases between them. The germline V gene has CDR1 KGHDR and CDR2 SFDVKD.

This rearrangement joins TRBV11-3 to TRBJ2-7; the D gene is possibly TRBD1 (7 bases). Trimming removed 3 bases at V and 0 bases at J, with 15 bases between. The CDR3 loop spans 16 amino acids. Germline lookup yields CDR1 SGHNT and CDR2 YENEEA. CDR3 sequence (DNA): TGTGCCAGCAGCTTCCTCAGGGGGAGGTACTCCTACGAGCAGTACTTC. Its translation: CASSFLRGRYSYEQYF.

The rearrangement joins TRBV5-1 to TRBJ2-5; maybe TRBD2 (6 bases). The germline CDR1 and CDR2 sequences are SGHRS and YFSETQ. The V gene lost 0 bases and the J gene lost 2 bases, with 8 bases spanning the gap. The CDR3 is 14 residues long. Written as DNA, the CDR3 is TGCGCCAGCAGCTTGGCGGCGGGGCAAGAGACCCAGTACTTC. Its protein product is CASSLAAGQETQYF.

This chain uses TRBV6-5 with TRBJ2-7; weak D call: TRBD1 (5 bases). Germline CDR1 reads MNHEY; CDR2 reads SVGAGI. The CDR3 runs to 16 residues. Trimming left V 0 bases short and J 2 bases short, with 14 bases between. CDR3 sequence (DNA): TGTGCCAGCAGTTACTCGGGCCAGGGTTACGCCTACGAGCAGTACTTC. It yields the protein CASSYSGQGYAYEQYF.